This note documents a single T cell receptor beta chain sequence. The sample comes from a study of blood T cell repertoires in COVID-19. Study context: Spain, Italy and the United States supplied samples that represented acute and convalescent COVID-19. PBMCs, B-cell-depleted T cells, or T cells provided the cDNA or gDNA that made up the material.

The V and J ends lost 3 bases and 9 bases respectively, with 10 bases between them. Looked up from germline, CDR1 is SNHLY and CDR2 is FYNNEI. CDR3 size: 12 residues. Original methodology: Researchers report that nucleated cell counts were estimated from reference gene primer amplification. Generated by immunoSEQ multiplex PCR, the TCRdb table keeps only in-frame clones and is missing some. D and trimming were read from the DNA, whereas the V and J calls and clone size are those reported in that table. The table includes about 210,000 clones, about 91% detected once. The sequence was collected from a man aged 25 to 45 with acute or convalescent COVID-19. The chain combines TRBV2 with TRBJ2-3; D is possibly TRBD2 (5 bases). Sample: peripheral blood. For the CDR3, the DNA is TGTGCCAGCAGTGACTGGGCTAGCACGCAGTATTTT. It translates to CASSDWASTQYF.